The 6 T cell receptor beta chains below all came from one sample that was sequenced in a study of T cell repertoires in cytomegalovirus infection (dated by TCRdb to between 2018 and 2020). TCRdb names Illumina HiSeq 1500 as the instrument used. TCRdb trimmed the raw reads at Q25, called clones with MiXCR and kept productive beta chains. Here each entry gathers all rows of one CDR3 protein and keeps the most common genes and DNA. The sample table records more than 400,000 distinct CDR3 sequences; about a quarter of these occur just once. The top ten clones comprise approximately 13% of the sample. The sequencing sample was made of PBMCs. Receptors were obtained from a human donor in good health (CMV status not recorded). Some clones in this sample may be carry-over from other donors' samples.

This clonotype was detected once. This chain joins TRBV19 and TRBJ2-5; 13 nucleotides match TRBD2. V lost 3 bases, J lost 1 base, and 2 bases stayed unmatched. Germline CDR1 and CDR2: LNHDA and SQIVND (reference sequence). CDR3 length: 16 residues. The CDR3, as DNA: TGTGCCAGTAGTATGTGGACTAGCGGGAGCCAAGAGACCCAGTACTTC. Amino acid sequence: CASSMWTSGSQETQYF.

V is TRBV20-1 and J is TRBJ2-3; a possible D gene is TRBD2 (5 bases). The V gene lost 7 bases and the J gene lost 1 base, with 12 bases spanning the gap. This CDR3 contains 13 residues. The germline gives CDR1 DFQATT, CDR2 SNEGSKA (reference sequence). CDR3 in amino acids: CSGLRVGTDTQYF. DNA of the CDR3: TGCAGTGGCCTGAGGGTAGGCACAGATACGCAGTATTTT.

This clonotype was observed at least ten times. This chain links TRBV12-3 or TRBV12-4 with TRBJ2-7, with D possibly being TRBD1 or TRBD2 (5 bases each). V was pared by 10 bases and J by 0 bases, with 13 bases between. This CDR3 contains 13 residues. The CDR3 sequence: CATSRDHSYEQYF. The CDR3 nucleotides are TGTGCCACTTCTCGGGACCACTCCTACGAGCAGTACTTC.

This clonotype occurred a few times. The chain is built from TRBV2 and TRBJ2-1; D call uncertain. This CDR3 has 12 residues. The ends were cut back, 7 bases at V and 10 bases at J, with 14 bases in the middle. Germline V gene sequence: CDR1 SNHLY, CDR2 FYNNEI. The CDR3 nucleotides are TGTGCCAGCACCTCAACCGTCTGGGAGCAGTTCTTC. Its translation is CASTSTVWEQFF.

This clonotype has more than one count but fewer than ten. J is TRBJ2-1 and V is TRBV7-9, with D tentatively TRBD2 (6 bases). The germline V gene encodes CDR1 SEHNR and CDR2 FQNEAQ (reference sequence). This CDR3 is 16 amino acids long. Trimming pared 3 bases from V and 8 bases from J, leaving 20 bases between. CDR3 amino acids: CASSFLARELMDEQFF. The CDR3 nucleotides read TGTGCCAGCAGCTTTCTCGCGCGGGAACTTATGGATGAGCAGTTCTTC.

This clonotype was counted at least ten times. This chain connects TRBV7-6 to TRBJ2-3; TRBD2 aligns across 11 bases. Germline-derived CDR1 and CDR2 are SGHVS and FNYEAQ. V trimming: 7 bases; J trimming: 8 bases; junction bases outside the gene matches: 14. The CDR3 is 16 amino acids. As DNA, the CDR3 is TGTGCCAGCAACCCCGTTAGCGGGAGGGCCCTCGGTACGCAGTATTTT. Translated, it gives CASNPVSGRALGTQYF.